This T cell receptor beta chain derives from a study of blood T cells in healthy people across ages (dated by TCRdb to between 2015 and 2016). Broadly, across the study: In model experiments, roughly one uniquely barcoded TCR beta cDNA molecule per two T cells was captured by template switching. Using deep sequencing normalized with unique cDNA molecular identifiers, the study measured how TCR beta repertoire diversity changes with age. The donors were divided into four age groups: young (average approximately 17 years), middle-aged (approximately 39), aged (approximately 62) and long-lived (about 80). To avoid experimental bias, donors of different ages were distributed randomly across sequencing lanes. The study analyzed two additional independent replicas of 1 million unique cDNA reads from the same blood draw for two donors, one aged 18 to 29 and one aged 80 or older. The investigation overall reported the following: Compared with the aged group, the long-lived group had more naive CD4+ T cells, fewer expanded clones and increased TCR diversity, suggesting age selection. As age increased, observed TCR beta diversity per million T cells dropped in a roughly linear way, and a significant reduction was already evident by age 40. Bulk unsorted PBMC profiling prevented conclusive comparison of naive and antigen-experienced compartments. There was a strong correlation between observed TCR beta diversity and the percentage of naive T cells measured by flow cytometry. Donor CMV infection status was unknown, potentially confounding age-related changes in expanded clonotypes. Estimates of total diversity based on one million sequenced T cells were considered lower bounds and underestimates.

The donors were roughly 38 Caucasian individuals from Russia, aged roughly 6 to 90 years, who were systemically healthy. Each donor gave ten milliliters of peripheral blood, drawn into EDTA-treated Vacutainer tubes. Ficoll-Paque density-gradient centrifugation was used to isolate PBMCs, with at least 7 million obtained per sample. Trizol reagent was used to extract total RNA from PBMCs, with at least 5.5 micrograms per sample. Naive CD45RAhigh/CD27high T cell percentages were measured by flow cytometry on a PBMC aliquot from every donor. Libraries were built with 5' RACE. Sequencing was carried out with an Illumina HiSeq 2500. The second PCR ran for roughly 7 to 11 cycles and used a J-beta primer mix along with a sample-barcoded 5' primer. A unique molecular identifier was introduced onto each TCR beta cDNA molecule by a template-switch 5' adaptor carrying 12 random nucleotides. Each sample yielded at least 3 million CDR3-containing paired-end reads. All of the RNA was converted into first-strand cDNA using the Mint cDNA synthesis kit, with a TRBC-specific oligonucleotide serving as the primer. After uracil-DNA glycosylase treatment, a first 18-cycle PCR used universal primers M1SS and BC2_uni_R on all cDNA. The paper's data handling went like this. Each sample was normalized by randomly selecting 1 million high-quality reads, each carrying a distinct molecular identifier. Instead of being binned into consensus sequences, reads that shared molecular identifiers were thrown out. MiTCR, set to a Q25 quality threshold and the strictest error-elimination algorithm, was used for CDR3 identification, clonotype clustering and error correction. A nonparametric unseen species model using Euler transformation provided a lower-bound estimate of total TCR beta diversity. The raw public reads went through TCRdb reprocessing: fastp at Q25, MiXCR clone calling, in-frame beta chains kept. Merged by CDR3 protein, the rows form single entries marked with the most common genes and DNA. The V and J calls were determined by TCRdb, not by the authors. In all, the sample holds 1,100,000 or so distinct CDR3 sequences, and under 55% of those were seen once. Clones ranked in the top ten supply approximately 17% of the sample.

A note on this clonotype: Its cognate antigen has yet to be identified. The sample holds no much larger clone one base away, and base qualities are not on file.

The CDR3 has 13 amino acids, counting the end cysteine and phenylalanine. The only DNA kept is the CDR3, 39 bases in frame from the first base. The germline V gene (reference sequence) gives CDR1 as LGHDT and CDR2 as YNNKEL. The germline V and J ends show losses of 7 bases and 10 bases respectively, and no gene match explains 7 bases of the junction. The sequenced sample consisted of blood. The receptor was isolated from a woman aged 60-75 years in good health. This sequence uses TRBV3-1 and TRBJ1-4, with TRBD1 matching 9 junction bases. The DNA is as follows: TGTGCCAGCACCCCAGGACAGGGGAGAAAACTGTTTTTT. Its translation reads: CASTPGQGRKLFF.